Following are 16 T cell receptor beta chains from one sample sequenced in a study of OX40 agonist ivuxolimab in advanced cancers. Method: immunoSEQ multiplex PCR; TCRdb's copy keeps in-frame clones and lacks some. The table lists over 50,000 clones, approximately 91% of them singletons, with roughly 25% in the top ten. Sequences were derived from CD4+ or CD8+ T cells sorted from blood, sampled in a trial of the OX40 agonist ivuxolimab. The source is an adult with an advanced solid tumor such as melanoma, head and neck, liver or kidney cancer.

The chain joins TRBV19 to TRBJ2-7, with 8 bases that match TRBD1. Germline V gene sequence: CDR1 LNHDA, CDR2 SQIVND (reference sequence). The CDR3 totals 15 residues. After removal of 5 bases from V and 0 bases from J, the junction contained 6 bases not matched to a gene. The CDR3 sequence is CASSSGQGSSYEQYF. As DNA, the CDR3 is TGTGCCAGTAGTTCAGGACAGGGATCCTCCTACGAGCAGTACTTC.

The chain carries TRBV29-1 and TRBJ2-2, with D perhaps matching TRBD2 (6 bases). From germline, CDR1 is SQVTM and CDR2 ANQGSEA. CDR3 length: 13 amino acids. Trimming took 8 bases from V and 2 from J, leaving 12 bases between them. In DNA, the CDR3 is TGCAGCCTACCGGGACTTAACACCGGGGAGCTGTTTTTT. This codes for CSLPGLNTGELFF.

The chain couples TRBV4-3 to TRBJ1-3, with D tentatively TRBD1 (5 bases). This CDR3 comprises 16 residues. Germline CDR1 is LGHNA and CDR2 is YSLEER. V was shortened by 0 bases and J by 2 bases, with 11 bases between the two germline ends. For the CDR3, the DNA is TGCGCCAGCAGCCAAGATCTCCAGGGCACTGGAAACACCATATATTTT. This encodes CASSQDLQGTGNTIYF.

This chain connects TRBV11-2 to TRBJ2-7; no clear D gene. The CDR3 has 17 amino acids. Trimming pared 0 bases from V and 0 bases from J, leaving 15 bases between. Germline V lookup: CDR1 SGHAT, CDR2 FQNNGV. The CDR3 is CASSLDPGRPISYEQYF. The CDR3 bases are TGTGCCAGCAGCTTAGATCCGGGCAGACCCATCTCCTACGAGCAGTACTTC.

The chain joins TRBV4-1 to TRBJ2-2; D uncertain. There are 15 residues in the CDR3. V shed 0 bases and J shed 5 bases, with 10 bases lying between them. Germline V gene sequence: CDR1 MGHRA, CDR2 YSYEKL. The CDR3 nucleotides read TGCGCCAGCAGCCAAGAGTCATGGGTTACCGGGGAGCTGTTTTTT. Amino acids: CASSQESWVTGELFF.

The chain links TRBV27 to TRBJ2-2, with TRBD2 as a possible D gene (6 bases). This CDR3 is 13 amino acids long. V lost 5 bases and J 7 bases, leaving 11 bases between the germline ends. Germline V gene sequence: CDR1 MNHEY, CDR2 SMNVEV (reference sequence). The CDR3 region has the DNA TGTGCCAGCAGTCTTAGCGGAGGCGGGGAGCTGTTTTTT. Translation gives CASSLSGGGELFF.

The CDR3 DNA reads as TGTGCCAGCAGGTTAGCGGGAGGAGAGACCCAGTACTTC. Translated, it gives CASRLAGGETQYF. This chain links TRBV27 with TRBJ2-5; 10 bases line up with TRBD2. J gave up 4 bases and V 6 bases, and 2 bases lay outside the gene matches. The CDR3 consists of 13 residues. The germline V gene has CDR1 MNHEY and CDR2 SMNVEV (reference sequence).

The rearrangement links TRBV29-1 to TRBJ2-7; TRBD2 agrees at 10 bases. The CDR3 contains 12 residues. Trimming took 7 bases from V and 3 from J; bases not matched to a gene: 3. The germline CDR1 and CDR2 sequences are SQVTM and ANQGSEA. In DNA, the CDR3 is TGCAGCGCCCGGACTAGCGGCTACGAGCAGTACTTC. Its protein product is CSARTSGYEQYF.

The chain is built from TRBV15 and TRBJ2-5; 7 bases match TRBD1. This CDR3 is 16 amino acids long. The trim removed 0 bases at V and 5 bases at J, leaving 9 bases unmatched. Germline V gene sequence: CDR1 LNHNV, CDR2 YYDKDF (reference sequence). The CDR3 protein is CATSRERTGLGETQYF. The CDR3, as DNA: TGTGCCACCAGCAGAGAGCGGACAGGTCTGGGGGAGACCCAGTACTTC.

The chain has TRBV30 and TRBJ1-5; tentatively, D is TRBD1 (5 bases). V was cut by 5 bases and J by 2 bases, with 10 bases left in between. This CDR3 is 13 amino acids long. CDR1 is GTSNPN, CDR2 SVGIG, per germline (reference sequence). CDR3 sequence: CAWGGGGNQPQHF. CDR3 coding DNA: TGTGCCTGGGGGGGAGGGGGCAATCAGCCCCAGCATTTT. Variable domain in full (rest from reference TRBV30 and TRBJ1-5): SQTIHQWPATLVQPVGSPLSLECTVEGTSNPNLYWYRQAAGRGLQLLFYSVGIGQISSEVPQNLSASRPQDRQFILSSKKLLLSDSGFYLCAWGGGGNQPQHFGDGTRLSIL.

The CDR3 bases are TGTGCCAGCAGCTTATTCACTAGCGGTCGGAATGAGCAGTTCTTC. Protein product: CASSLFTSGRNEQFF. This chain joins TRBV11-2 and TRBJ2-1, with 8 positions matching TRBD2. The CDR3 is 15 residues long. Germline V gene lookup returns CDR1 SGHAT and CDR2 FQNNGV. Losses at the gene ends were 2 bases for V and 7 bases for J; bases not matched to a gene: 7. The complete variable domain, with remaining parts taken from reference TRBV11-2 and TRBJ2-1, reads EAGVAQSPRYKIIEKRQSVAFWCNPISGHATLYWYQQILGQGPKLLIQFQNNGVVDDSQLPKDRFSAERLKGVDSTLKIQPAKLEDSAVYLCASSLFTSGRNEQFFGPGTRLTVL.

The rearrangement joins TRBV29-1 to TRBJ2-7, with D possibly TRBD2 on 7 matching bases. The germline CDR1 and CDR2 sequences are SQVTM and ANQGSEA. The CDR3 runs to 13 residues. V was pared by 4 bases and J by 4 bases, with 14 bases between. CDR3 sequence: CSVAGGRSYEQYF. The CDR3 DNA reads TGCAGCGTTGCCGGGGGGCGATCGTACGAGCAGTACTTC.

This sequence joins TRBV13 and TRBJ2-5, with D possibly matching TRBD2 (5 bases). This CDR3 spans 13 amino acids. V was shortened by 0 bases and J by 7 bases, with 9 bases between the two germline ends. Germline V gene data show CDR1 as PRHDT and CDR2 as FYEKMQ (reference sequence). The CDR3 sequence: CASSLGSEGTQYF. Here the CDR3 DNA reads TGTGCCAGCAGCTTAGGGAGTGAGGGGACCCAGTACTTC. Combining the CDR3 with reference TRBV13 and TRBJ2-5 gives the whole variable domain AAGVIQSPRHLIKEKRETATLKCYPIPRHDTVYWYQQGPGQDPQFLISFYEKMQSDKGSIPDRFSAQQFSDYHSELNMSSLELGDSALYFCASSLGSEGTQYFGPGTRLLVL.

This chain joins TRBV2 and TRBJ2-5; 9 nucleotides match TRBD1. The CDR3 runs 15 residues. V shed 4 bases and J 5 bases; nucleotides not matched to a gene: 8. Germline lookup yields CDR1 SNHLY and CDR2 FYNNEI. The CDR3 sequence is CASSGGTGLHETQYF. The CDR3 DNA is TGTGCCAGCAGTGGGGGGACAGGGCTCCACGAGACCCAGTACTTC.

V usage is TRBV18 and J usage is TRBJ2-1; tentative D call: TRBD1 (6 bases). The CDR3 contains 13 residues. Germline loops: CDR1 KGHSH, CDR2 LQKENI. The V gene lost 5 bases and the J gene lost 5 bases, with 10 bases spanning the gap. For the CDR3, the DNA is TGTGCCAGCTCAGCGGACAGTAACAATGAGCAGTTCTTC. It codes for CASSADSNNEQFF.

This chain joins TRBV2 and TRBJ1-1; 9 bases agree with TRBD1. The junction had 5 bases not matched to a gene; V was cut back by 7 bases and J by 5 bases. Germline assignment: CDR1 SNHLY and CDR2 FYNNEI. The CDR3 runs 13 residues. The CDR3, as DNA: TGTGCCAGCACCCCCGACAGGGGGACTGAAGCTTTCTTT. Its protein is CASTPDRGTEAFF.